This TCR beta chain was sequenced in a study of CD8+ T cells in alopecia areata. At the level of the study: Among treated patients, severity was scored by affected scalp area percentage.

With regard to this clone: The junction does not match germline at one end; this may be a read error. This sample also contains other DNA sequences that code for the same CDR3.

The treatment was: oral pan-JAK inhibitor, 5-10 mg twice daily. Researchers took lesional scalp punch biopsies and peripheral blood from people who were alopecia areata patients. cDNA reverse transcribed from extracted RNA served as the sequencing template. Sequencing was performed with immunoSEQ multiplex PCR; in TCRdb, only in-frame clones are kept and a portion is missing. The table records around 270,000 clones, 58% of them present only once. Sequences were derived from CD4+ T cells sorted from blood, sampled at week 24, from a patient treated with tofacitinib. This TCR derives from a human donor with alopecia areata.

CDR3 sequence: CSVEDRAYEQYF. In DNA, the CDR3 is TGCAGCGTAGAAGACAGGGCCTACGAGCAGTACTTC. The chain combines TRBV29-1 with TRBJ2-7, with TRBD1 matching over 7 bases. The germline gives CDR1 SQVTM, CDR2 ANQGSEA. The CDR3 has 12 residues.